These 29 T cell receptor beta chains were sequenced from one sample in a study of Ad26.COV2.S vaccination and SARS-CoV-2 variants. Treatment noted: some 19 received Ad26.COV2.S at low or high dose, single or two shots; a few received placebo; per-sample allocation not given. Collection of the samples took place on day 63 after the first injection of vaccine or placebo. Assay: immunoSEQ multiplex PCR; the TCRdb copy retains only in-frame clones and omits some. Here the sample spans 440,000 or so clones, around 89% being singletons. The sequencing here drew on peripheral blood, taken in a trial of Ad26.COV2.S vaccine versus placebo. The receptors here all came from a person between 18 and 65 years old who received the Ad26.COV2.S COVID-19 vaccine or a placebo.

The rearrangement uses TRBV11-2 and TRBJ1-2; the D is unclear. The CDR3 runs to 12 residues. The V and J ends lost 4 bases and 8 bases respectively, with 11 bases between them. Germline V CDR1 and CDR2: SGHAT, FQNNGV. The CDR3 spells CASSSSTRGYTF. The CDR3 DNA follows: TGTGCCAGCAGCTCTTCCACACGCGGCTACACCTTC.

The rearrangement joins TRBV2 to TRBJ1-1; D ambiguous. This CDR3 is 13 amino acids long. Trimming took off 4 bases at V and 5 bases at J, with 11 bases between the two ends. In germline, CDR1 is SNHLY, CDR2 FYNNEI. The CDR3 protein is CASSGERRTEAFF. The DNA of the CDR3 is TGTGCCAGCAGTGGGGAAAGGCGAACTGAAGCTTTCTTT.

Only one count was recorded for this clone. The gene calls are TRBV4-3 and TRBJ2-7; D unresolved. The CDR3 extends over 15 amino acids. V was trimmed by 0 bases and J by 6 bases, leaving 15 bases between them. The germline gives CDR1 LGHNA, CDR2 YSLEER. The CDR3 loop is CASSQDRVGSGEQYF. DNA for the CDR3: TGCGCCAGCAGCCAAGATAGAGTAGGGTCGGGCGAGCAGTACTTC.

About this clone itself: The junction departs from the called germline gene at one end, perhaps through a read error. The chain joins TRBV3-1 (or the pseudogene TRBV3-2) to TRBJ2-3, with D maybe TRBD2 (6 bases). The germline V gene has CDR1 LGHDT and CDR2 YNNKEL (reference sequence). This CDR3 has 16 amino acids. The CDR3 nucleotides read TGTGCCAGCAGCCAAGCCGTTGGGGGGAGCACAAATACGCAGTATTTT. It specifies CASSQAVGGSTNTQYF.

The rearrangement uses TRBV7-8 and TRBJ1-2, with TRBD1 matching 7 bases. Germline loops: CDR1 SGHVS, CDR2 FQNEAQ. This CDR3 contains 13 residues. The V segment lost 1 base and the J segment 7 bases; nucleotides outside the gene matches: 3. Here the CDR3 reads CASSLGQGGGYTF. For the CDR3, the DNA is TGTGCCAGCAGCTTAGGGCAGGGGGGTGGCTACACCTTC.

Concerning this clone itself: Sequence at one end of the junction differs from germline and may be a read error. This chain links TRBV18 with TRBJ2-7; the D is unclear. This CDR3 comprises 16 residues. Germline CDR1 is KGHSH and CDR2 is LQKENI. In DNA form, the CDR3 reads TGTGCCAGCTCCCCACGTGACCCAAGGAGCTCCTACGAGCAGTACTTC. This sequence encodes CASSPRDPRSSYEQYF.

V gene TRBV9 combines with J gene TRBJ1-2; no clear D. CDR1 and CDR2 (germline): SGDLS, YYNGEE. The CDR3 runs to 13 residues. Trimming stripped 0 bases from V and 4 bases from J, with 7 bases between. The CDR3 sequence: CASSVGRLYGYTF. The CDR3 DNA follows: TGTGCCAGCAGCGTAGGTCGGCTCTATGGCTACACCTTC. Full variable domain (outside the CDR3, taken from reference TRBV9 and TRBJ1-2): DSGVTQTPKHLITATGQRVTLRCSPRSGDLSVYWYQQSLDQGLQFLIQYYNGEERAKGNILERFSAQQFPDLHSELNLSSLELGDSALYFCASSVGRLYGYTFGSGTRLTVV.

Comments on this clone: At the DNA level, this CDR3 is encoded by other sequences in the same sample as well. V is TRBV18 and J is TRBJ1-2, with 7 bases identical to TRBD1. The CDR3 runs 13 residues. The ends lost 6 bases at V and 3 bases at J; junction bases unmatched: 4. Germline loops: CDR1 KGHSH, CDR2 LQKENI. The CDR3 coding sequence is TGTGCCAGCTCCCCCGACAGGGACTATGGCTACACCTTC. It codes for CASSPDRDYGYTF.

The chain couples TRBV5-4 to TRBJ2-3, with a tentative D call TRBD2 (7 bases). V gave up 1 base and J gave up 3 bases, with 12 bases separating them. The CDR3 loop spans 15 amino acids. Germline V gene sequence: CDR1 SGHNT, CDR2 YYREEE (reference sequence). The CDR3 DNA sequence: TGTGCCAGCAGCTTGACGGGGGGCGGAACAGATACGCAGTATTTT. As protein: CASSLTGGGTDTQYF.

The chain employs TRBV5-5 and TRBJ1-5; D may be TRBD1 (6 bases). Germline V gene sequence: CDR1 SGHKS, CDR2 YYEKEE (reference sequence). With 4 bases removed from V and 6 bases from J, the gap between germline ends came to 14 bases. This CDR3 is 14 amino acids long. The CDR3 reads CASSLRTVGQPQHF. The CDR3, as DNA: TGTGCCAGCAGCCTACGGACAGTTGGTCAGCCCCAGCATTTT.

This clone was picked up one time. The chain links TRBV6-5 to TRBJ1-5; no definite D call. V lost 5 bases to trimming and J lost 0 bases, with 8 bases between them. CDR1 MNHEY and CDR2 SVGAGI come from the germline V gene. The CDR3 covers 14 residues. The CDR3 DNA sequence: TGTGCCAGCAGTCCCAGAGATAGCAATCAGCCCCAGCATTTT. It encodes CASSPRDSNQPQHF.

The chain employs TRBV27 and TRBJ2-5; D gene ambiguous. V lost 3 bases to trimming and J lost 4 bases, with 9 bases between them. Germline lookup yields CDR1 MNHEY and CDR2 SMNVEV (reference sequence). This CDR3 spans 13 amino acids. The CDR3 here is CASSFLLGETQYF. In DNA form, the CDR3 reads TGTGCCAGCAGTTTCTTACTGGGAGAGACCCAGTACTTC.

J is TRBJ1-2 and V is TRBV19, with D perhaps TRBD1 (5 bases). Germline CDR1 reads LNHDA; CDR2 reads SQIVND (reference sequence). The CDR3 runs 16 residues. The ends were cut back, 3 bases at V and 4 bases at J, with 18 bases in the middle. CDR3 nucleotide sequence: TGTGCCAGTAGTATGAGCGGCGGCCTGGGGGTCTATGGCTACACCTTC. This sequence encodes CASSMSGGLGVYGYTF.

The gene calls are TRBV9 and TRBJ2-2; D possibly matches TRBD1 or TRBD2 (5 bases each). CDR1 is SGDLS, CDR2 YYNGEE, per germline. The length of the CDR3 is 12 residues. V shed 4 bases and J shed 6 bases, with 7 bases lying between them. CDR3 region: CASSTGPGELFF. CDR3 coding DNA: TGTGCCAGCAGCACGGGGCCCGGGGAGCTGTTTTTT. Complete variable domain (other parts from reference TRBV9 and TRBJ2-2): DSGVTQTPKHLITATGQRVTLRCSPRSGDLSVYWYQQSLDQGLQFLIQYYNGEERAKGNILERFSAQQFPDLHSELNLSSLELGDSALYFCASSTGPGELFFGEGSRLTVL.

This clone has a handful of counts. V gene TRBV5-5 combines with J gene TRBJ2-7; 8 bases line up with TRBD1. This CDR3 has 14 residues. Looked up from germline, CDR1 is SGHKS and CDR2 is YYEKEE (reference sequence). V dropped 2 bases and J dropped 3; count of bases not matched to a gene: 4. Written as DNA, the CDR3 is TGTGCCAGCAGCTTCGGGACAGGAGGCTACGAGCAGTACTTC. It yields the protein CASSFGTGGYEQYF.

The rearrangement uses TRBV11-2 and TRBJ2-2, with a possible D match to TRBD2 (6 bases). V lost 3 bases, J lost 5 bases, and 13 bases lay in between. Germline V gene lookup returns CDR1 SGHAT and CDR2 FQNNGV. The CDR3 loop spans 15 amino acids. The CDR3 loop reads CASSFGGVGTGELFF. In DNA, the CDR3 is TGTGCCAGCAGCTTTGGAGGGGTGGGAACCGGGGAGCTGTTTTTT.

CDR3 nucleotides: TGTGCCAGCAGCCGCGCGCCTAGCAATCAGCCCCAGCATTTT. Translating it yields CASSRAPSNQPQHF. The chain links TRBV27 to TRBJ1-5; D is ambiguous. This CDR3 contains 14 residues. Between the trimmed V and J ends, which lost 6 bases and 0 bases, there was a span of 9 bases. The V gene's germline CDR1 is MNHEY and CDR2 SMNVEV (reference sequence).

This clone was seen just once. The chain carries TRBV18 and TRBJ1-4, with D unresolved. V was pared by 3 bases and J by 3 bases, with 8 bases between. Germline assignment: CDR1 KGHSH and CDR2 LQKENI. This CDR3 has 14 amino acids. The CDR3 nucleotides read TGTGCCAGCTCACCGCGGGGAGCTAATGAAAAACTGTTTTTT. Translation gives CASSPRGANEKLFF.

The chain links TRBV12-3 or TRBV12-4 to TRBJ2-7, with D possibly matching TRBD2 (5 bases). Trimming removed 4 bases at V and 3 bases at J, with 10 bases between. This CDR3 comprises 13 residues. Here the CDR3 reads CASSWRDYYEQYF. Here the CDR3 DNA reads TGTGCCAGCAGTTGGCGAGACTACTACGAGCAGTACTTC.

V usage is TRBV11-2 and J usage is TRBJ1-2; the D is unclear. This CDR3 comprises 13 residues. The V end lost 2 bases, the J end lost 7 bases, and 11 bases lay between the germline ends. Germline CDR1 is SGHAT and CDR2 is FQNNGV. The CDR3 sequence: CASSLTEWVGYTF. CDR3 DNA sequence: TGTGCCAGCAGCTTAACTGAGTGGGTTGGCTACACCTTC.

The CDR3 DNA sequence: TGTGCCACCAGCAGAAAGATCTATGAAAAACTGTTTTTT. Residues: CATSRKIYEKLFF. The genes are TRBV15 and TRBJ1-4; D unclear. The germline V and J ends were trimmed by 2 bases and 6 bases, with 7 bases remaining between them. The CDR3 is 13 amino acids. Germline CDR1 is LNHNV and CDR2 is YYDKDF (reference sequence).

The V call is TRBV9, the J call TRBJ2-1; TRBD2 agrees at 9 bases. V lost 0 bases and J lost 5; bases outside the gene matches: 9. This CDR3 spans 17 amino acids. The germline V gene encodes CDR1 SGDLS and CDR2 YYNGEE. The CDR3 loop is CASSVDPPSGIDNEQFF. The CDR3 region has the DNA TGTGCCAGCAGCGTAGACCCTCCTAGCGGGATCGACAATGAGCAGTTCTTC.

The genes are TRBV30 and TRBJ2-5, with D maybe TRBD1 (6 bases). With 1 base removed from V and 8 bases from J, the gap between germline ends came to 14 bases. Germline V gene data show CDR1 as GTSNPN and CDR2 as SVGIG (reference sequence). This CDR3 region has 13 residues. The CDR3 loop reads CAWSATGQGTQYF. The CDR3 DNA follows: TGTGCCTGGAGTGCAACAGGGCAAGGCACCCAGTACTTC.

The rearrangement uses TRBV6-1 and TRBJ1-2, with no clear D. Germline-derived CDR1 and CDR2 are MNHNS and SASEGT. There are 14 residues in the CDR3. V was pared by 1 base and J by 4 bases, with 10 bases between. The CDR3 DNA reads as TGTGCCAGCAGTGAAGATGGGCCGGTCTATGGCTACACCTTC. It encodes CASSEDGPVYGYTF.

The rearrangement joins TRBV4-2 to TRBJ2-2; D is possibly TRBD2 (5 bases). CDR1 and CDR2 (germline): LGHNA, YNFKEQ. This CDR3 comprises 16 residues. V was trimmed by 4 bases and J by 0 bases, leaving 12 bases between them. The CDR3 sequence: CASSPGYGTNTGELFF. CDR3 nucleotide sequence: TGTGCCAGCAGCCCAGGATACGGGACGAACACCGGGGAGCTGTTTTTT.

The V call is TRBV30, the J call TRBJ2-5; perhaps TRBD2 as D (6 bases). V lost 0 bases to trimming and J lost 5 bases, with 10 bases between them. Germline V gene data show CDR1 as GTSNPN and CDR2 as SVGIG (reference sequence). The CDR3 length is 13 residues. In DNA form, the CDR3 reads TGTGCCTGGAGTGTATGGGGAGGCGAGACCCAGTACTTC. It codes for CAWSVWGGETQYF. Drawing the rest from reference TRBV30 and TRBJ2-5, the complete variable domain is SQTIHQWPATLVQPVGSPLSLECTVEGTSNPNLYWYRQAAGRGLQLLFYSVGIGQISSEVPQNLSASRPQDRQFILSSKKLLLSDSGFYLCAWSVWGGETQYFGPGTRLLVL.

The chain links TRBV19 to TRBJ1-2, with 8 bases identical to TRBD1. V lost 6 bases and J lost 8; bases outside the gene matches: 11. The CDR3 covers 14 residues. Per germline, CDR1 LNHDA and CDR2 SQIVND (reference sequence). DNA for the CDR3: TGTGCCAGTAGCCGTATACTGACAGGGGAAGGCTACACCTTC. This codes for CASSRILTGEGYTF.

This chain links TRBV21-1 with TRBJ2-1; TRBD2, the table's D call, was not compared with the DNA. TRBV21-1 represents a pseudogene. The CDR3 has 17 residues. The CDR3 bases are TGTGCCAGCAGCACCGTGGGCGGGTCTTCGCCGAACAATGAGCAGTTCTTC. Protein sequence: CASSTVGGSSPNNEQFF.

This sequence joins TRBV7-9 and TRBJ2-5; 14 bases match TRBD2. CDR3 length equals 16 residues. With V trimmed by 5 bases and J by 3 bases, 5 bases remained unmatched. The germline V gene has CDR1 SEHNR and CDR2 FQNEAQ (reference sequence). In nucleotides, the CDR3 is TGTGCCAGCAGCCGGGGACTAGCGGGAGAAAAAGAGACCCAGTACTTC. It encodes CASSRGLAGEKETQYF.